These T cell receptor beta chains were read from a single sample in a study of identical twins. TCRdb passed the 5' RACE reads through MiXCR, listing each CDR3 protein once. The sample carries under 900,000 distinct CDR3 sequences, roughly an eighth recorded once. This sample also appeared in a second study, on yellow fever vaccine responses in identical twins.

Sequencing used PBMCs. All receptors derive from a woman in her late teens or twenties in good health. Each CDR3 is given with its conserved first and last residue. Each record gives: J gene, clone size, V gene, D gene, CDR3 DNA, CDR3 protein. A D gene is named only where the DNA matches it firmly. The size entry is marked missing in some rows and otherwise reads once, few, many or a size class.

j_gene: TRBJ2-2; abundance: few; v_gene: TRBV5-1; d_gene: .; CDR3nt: TGCGCCAGCAGCTTGGGGACTCAACACACCGGGGAGCTGTTTTTT; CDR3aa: CASSLGTQHTGELFF
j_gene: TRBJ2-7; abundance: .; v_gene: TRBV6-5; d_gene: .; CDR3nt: TGTGCCAGCAGTTATCAAGGGCCTCGACGCGAGCAGTACTTC; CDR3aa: CASSYQGPRREQYF
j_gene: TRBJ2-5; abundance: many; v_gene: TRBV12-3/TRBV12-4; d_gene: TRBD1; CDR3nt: TGTGCCAGCAGCCCTGGGACAGTAAGTCAAGAGACCCAGTACTTC; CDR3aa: CASSPGTVSQETQYF
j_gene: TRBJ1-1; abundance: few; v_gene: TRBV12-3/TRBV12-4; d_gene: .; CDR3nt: TGTGCCAGCAGTTTATTACCAAACCAGAACACTGAAGCTTTCTTT; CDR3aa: CASSLLPNQNTEAFF
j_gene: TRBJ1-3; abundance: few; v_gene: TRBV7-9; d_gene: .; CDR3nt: TGTGCCAGCAGCTTGATCCCAGAGGACAGTCCTGGAAACACCATATATTTT; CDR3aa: CASSLIPEDSPGNTIYF
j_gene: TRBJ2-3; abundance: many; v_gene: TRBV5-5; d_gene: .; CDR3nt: TGTGCCAGCAGCTTGGGTTCTCCGCCAAGGAGAGATACGCAGTATTTT; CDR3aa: CASSLGSPPRRDTQYF
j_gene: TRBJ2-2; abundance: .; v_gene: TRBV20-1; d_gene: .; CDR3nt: TGCAGTGCTAGGGGCAAACAGTACACCGGGGAGCTGTTTTTT; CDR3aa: CSARGKQYTGELFF
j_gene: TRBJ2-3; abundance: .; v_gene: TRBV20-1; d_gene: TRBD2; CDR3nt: TGCAGTGCTAGAGGGTGGAGCGGGGGGGCAACAGATACGCAGTATTTT; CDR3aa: CSARGWSGGATDTQYF
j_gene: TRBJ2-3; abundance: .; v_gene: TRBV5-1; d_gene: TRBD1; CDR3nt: TGCGCCAGCAGCTACGGGACAGTGAGAAAAGATACGCAGTATTTT; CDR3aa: CASSYGTVRKDTQYF
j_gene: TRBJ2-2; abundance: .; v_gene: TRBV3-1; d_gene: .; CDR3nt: TGTGCCAGCAGCCCCCGTGGGAGACTTCTCGGGGAGCTGTTTTTT; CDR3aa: CASSPRGRLLGELFF
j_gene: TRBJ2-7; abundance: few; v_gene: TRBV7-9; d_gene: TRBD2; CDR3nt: TGTGCCAGCAGCTTAGCGCACGGGAGGGTCAACGAGCAGTACTTC; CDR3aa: CASSLAHGRVNEQYF
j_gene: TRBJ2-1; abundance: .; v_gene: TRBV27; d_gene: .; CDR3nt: TGTGCCAGCAGTTTATCGCCGGCAGGGTCTCTCAATGAGCAGTTCTTC; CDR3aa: CASSLSPAGSLNEQFF
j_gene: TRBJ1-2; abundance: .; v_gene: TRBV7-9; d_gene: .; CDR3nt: TGTGCCAGCAGCAACGACACCCAGGTCTATGGCTACACCTTC; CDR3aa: CASSNDTQVYGYTF
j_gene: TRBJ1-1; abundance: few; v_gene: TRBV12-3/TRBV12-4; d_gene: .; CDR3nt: TGTGCCAGCAGTCTCATCGAAAGGAACACTGAAGCTTTCTTT; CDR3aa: CASSLIERNTEAFF
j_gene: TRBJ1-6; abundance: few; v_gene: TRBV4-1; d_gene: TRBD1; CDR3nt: TGCGCCAGCAGCCAAGGCCCTAGGGCAGGGGGCCCTAATTCACCCCTCCACTTT; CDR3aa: CASSQGPRAGGPNSPLHF
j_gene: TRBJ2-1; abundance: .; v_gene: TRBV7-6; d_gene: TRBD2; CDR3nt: TGTGCCAGCAGCTTATGGCCTAGCGGGAGGCAAGCCTACAATGAGCAGTTCTTC; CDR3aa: CASSLWPSGRQAYNEQFF
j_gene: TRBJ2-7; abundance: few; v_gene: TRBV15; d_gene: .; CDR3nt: TGTGCCACCAGCAGAGGGGAAGTTACGTCCTACGAGCAGTACTTC; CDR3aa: CATSRGEVTSYEQYF
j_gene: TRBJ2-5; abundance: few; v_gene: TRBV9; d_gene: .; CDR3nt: TGTGCCAGCAGCGTAGGGGAGGAGACCCAGTACTTC; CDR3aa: CASSVGEETQYF
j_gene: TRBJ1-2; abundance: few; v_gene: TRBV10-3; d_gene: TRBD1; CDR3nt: TGTGCCATCAACCGGGACAGGGCAATCTATGGCTACACCTTC; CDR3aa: CAINRDRAIYGYTF
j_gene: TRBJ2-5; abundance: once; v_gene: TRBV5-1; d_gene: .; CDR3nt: TGCGCCAGCAGCAGACCTAGCTCCACCGAGACCCAGTACTTC; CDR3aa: CASSRPSSTETQYF
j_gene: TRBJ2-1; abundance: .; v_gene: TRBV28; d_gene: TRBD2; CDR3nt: TGTGCCACCTCGGTCCAGGGGATGAGCGGGAGGACTGAGCAGTTCTTC; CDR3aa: CATSVQGMSGRTEQFF
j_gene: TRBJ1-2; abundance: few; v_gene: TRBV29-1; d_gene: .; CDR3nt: TGCAGCGTTGAAAAGGGGGTTGGTGTCTATGGCTACACCTTC; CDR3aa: CSVEKGVGVYGYTF
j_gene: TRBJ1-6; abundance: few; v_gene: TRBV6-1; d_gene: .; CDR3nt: TGTGCCAGCTCGGACAGTTATAATTCACCCCTCCACTTT; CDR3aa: CASSDSYNSPLHF